These T cell receptor beta chains were read from a single sample in a study of blood T cell repertoires in COVID-19. Using immunoSEQ multiplex PCR, the repertoire was profiled, and TCRdb retains in-frame clones only, with some absent. The sample carries fewer than 350,000 clones, approximately 87% recorded once. Sequencing was carried out using peripheral blood. The receptor set was obtained from a woman aged 30 to 39 with COVID-19, enrolled during active disease. Both conserved end residues are part of each CDR3. The D gene is left open where the match is weak. The size entry is marked missing in some rows and otherwise reads once, few, many or a size class.

CDR3 protein: CASSHIPRPGPSGYTF
CDR3 DNA: TGCGCCAGCAGCCACATCCCCCGCCCAGGGCCAAGTGGCTACACCTTC
clone size: -
J gene: TRBJ1-2
D gene: -
V gene: TRBV4-1

CDR3 protein: CASSTDSTGSANYGYTF
CDR3 DNA: TGTGCCAGTAGTACCGACTCCACAGGATCAGCTAACTATGGCTACACCTTC
clone size: -
J gene: TRBJ1-2
D gene: -
V gene: TRBV19

CDR3 protein: CASSQITGSLAPLHF
CDR3 DNA: TGTGCCAGCAGCCAGATTACAGGGTCCCTGGCACCCCTCCACTTT
clone size: -
J gene: TRBJ1-6
D gene: -
V gene: TRBV11-1

CDR3 protein: CASNRDRRDLNQPQHF
CDR3 DNA: TGTGCCAGCAACAGGGACAGGCGGGACCTCAATCAGCCCCAGCATTTT
clone size: once
J gene: TRBJ1-5
D gene: TRBD1
V gene: TRBV2

CDR3 protein: CASSTTGTPYEQYF
CDR3 DNA: TGTGCCAGCTCCACTACCGGGACACCCTACGAGCAGTACTTC
clone size: -
J gene: TRBJ2-7
D gene: -
V gene: TRBV6-5

CDR3 protein: CASSPPGTARGKLFF
CDR3 DNA: TGTGCCAGCAGCCCCCCGGGGACAGCGAGGGGAAAACTGTTTTTT
clone size: once
J gene: TRBJ1-4
D gene: TRBD1
V gene: TRBV11-2

CDR3 protein: CASSVGDRSPDTQYF
CDR3 DNA: TGTGCCAGCAGCGTGGGGGACAGGTCCCCAGATACGCAGTATTTT
clone size: -
J gene: TRBJ2-3
D gene: TRBD1
V gene: TRBV9

CDR3 protein: CASSLSGSQETQYF
CDR3 DNA: TGTGCCAGCAGTTTATCGGGGAGTCAAGAGACCCAGTACTTC
clone size: -
J gene: TRBJ2-5
D gene: -
V gene: TRBV27

CDR3 protein: CASSLTGYGSEPQHF
CDR3 DNA: TGTGCCAGCAGCTTAACAGGTTACGGGAGCGAGCCCCAGCATTTT
clone size: -
J gene: TRBJ1-5
D gene: -
V gene: TRBV5-8

CDR3 protein: CASSGTGTTRLHEQYF
CDR3 DNA: TGTGCCAGCAGCGGGACCGGGACAACGAGACTCCACGAGCAGTACTTC
clone size: -
J gene: TRBJ2-7
D gene: -
V gene: TRBV5-5

CDR3 protein: CSGGAGEQFF
CDR3 DNA: TGCAGCGGGGGGGCTGGTGAGCAGTTCTTC
clone size: -
J gene: TRBJ2-1
D gene: -
V gene: TRBV29-1

CDR3 protein: CASSLFSGDTQYF
CDR3 DNA: TGTGCCAGCAGCTTGTTCAGCGGAGATACGCAGTATTTT
clone size: -
J gene: TRBJ2-3
D gene: -
V gene: TRBV11-2

CDR3 protein: CASSLRKGAGYGYTF
CDR3 DNA: TGTGCCAGCAGTTTAAGGAAGGGGGCGGGCTATGGCTACACCTTC
clone size: -
J gene: TRBJ1-2
D gene: TRBD1
V gene: TRBV27

CDR3 protein: CASSSQNQPQHF
CDR3 DNA: TGTGCCAGCAGCTCCCAAAATCAGCCCCAGCATTTT
clone size: -
J gene: TRBJ1-5
D gene: -
V gene: TRBV11-2

CDR3 protein: CASLKGAQPQHF
CDR3 DNA: TGTGCCAGCCTGAAGGGGGCTCAGCCCCAGCATTTT
clone size: -
J gene: TRBJ1-5
D gene: TRBD1
V gene: TRBV28